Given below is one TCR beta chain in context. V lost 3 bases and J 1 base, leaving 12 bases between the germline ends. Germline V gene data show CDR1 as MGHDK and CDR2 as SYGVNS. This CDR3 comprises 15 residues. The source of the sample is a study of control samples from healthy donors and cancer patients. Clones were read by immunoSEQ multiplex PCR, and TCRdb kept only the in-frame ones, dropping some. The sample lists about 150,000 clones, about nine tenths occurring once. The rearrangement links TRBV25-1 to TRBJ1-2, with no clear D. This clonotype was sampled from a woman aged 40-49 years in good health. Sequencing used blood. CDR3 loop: CASSEAGVNNYGYTF. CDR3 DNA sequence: TGTGCCAGCAGTGAGGCAGGAGTCAATAACTATGGCTACACCTTC.